One T cell receptor beta chain is described in this entry. Some clones are missing from TCRdb's copy, which holds only in-frame ones; the method was immunoSEQ multiplex PCR. The sample yields some 31,000 clones, roughly 91% seen once. The data belong to a study of blood T cell repertoires in COVID-19. Germline V gene data show CDR1 as SGHDT and CDR2 as YYEEEE. This CDR3 contains 15 residues. The ends lost 5 bases at V and 2 bases at J; junction bases unmatched: 8. The clonotype originates from a man between 65 and 85 years old with active COVID-19. This chain links TRBV5-6 with TRBJ1-1; 8 bases are shared with TRBD1. Sequences were obtained from peripheral blood. The CDR3 coding sequence is TGTGCCAGCAGAAACGACAGGGGTGGAAACACTGAAGCTTTCTTT. Translated, it gives CASRNDRGGNTEAFF.